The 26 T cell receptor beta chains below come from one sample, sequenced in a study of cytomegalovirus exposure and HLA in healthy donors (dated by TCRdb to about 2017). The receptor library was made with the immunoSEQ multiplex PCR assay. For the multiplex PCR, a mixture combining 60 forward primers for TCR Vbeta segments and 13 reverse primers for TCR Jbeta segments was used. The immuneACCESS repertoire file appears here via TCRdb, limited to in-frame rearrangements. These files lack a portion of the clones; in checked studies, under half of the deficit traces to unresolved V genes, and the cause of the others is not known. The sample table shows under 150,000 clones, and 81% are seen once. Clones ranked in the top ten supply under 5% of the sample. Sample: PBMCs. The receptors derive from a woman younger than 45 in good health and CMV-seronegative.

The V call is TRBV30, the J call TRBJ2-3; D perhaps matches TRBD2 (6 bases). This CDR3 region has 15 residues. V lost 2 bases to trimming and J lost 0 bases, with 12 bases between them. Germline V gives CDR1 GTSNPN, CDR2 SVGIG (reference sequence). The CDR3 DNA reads TGTGCCTGGAGTACCGGAGCGGGTAGCACAGATACGCAGTATTTT. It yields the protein CAWSTGAGSTDTQYF.

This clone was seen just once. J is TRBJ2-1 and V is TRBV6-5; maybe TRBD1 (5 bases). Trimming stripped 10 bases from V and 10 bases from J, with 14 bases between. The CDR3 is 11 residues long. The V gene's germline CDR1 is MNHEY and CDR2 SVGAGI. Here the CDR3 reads CATSGPREQFF. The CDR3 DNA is TGTGCCACCTCAGGGCCCCGAGAGCAGTTCTTC.

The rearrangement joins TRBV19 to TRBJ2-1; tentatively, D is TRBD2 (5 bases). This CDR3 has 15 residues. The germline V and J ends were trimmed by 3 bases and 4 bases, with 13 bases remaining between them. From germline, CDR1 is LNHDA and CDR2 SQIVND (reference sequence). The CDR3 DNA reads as TGTGCCAGTAGTATCGGGGATCGCCGTTACAATGAGCAGTTCTTC. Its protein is CASSIGDRRYNEQFF.

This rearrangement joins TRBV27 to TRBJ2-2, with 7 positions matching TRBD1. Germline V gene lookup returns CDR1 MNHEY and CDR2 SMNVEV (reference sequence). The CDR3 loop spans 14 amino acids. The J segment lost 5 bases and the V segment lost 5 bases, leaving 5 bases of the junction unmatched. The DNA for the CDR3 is TGTGCCAGCAGTCCTCAGGACAGGACCGGGGAGCTGTTTTTT. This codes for CASSPQDRTGELFF.

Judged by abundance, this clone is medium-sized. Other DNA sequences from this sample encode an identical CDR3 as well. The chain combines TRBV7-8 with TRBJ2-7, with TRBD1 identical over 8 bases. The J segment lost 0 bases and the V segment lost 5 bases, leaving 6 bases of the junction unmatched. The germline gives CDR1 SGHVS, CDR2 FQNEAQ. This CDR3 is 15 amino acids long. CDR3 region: CASSLGQGPSYEQYF. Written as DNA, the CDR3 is TGTGCCAGCAGCCTAGGACAGGGCCCCTCCTACGAGCAGTACTTC. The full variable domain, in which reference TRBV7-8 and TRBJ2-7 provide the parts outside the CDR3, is GAGVSQSPRYKVAKRGQDVALRCDPISGHVSLFWYQQALGQGPEFLTYFQNEAQLDKSGLPSDRFFAERPEGSVSTLKIQRTQQEDSAVYLCASSLGQGPSYEQYFGPGTRLTVT.

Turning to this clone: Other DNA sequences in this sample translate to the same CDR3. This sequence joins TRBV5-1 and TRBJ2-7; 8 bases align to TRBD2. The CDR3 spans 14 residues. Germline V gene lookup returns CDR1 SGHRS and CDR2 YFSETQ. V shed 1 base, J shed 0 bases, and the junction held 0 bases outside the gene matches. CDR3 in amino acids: CASSLTSGSYEQYF. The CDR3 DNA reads TGCGCCAGCAGCTTGACTAGCGGCTCCTACGAGCAGTACTTC. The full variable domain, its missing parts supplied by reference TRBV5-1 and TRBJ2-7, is KAGVTQTPRYLIKTRGQQVTLSCSPISGHRSVSWYQQTPGQGLQFLFEYFSETQRNKGNFPGRFSGRQFSNSRSEMNVSTLELGDSALYLCASSLTSGSYEQYFGPGTRLTVT.

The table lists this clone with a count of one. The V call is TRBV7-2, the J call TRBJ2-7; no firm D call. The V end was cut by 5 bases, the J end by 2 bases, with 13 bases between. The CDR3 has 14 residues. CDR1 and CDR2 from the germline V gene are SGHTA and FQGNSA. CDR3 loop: CASSPLIPAYEQYF. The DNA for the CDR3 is TGTGCCAGCAGCCCCCTAATCCCCGCCTACGAGCAGTACTTC.

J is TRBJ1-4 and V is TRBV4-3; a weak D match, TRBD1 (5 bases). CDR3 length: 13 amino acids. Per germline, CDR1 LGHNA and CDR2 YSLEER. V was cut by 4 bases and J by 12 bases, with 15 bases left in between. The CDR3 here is CASSLMGGEELFF. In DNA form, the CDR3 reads TGCGCCAGCAGCCTTATGGGGGGTGAGGAACTGTTTTTT.

CDR3 amino acids: CASSLRTGGLVDGYTF. The CDR3 nucleotides are TGTGCCAGCAGCCTTAGGACAGGGGGCCTTGTAGATGGCTACACCTTC. The chain combines TRBV14 with TRBJ1-2, with 11 bases that match TRBD1. Germline CDR1 is SGHDN and CDR2 is FVKESK. The length of the CDR3 is 16 residues. Trimming removed 4 bases from V and 6 bases from J; junction bases left unmatched: 10. Variable domain in full (rest from reference TRBV14 and TRBJ1-2): EAGVTQFPSHSVIEKGQTVTLRCDPISGHDNLYWYRRVMGKEIKFLLHFVKESKQDESGMPNNRFLAERTGGTYSTLKVQPAELEDSGVYFCASSLRTGGLVDGYTFGSGTRLTVV.

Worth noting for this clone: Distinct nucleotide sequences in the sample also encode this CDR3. CDR3 coding DNA: TGTGCCAGCAGCCTGGACTCCAATGAGCAGTTCTTC. It is translated as CASSLDSNEQFF. This rearrangement joins TRBV11-3 to TRBJ2-1; TRBD2 might be the D (5 bases). CDR3 length: 12 residues. Germline V lookup: CDR1 SGHNT, CDR2 YENEEA. V lost 5 bases and J lost 6, with 8 bases in between.

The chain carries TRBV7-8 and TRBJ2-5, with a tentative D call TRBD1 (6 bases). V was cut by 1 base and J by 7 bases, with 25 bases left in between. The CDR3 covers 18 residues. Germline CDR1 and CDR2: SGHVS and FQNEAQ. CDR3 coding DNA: TGTGCCAGCAGCTTAGAGAGTCTGGGACACGGGTTCTCGGGGACCCAGTACTTC. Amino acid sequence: CASSLESLGHGFSGTQYF.

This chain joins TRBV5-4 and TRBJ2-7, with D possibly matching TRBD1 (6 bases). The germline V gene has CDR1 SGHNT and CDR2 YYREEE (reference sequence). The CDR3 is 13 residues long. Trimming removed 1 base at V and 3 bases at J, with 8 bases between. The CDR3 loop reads CASSLKGDYEQYF. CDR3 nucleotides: TGTGCCAGCAGCTTGAAGGGGGACTACGAGCAGTACTTC.

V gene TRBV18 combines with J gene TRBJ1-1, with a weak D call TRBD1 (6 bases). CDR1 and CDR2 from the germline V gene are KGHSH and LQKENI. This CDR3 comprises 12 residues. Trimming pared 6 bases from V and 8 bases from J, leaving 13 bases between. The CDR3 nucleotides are TGTGCCAGCTCCTACGAAACAGGGGAAGCTTTCTTT. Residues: CASSYETGEAFF.

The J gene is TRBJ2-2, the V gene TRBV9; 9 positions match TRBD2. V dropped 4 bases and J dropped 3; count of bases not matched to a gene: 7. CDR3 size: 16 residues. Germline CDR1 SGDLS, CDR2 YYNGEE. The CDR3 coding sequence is TGTGCCAGCAGCCCCAGGGTAGCGGGAGACACCGGGGAGCTGTTTTTT. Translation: CASSPRVAGDTGELFF.

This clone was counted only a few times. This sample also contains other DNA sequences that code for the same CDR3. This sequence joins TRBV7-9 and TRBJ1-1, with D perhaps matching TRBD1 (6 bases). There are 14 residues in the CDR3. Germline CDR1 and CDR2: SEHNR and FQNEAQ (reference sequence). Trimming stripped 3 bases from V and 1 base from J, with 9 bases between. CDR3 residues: CASSLLQGNTEAFF. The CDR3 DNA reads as TGTGCCAGCAGCTTGTTACAGGGGAACACTGAAGCTTTCTTT.

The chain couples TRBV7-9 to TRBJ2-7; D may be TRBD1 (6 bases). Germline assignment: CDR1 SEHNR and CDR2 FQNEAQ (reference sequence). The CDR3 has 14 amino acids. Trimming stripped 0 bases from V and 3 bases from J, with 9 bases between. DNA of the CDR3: TGTGCCAGCAGCTTAGCGGGACAAAGCTACGAGCAGTACTTC. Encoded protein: CASSLAGQSYEQYF.

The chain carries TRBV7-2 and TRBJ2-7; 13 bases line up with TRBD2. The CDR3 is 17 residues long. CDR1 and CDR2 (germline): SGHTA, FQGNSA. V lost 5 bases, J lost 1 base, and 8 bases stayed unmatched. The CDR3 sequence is CASSPRLAGGPSYEQYF. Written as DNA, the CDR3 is TGTGCCAGCAGCCCACGACTAGCGGGAGGTCCTTCCTACGAGCAGTACTTC.

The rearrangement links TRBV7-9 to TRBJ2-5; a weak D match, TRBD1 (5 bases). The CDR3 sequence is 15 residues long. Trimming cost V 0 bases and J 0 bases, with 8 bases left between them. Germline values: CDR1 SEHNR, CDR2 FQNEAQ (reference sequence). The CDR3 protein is CASSLARGNQETQYF. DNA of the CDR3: TGTGCCAGCAGCTTAGCAAGGGGTAACCAAGAGACCCAGTACTTC.

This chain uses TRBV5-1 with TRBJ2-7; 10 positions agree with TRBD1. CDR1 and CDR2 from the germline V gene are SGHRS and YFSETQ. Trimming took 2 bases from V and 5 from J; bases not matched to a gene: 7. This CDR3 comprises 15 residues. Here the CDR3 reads CASSFEDRGSHEQYF. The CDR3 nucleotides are TGCGCCAGCAGCTTCGAGGACAGGGGGAGCCACGAGCAGTACTTC.

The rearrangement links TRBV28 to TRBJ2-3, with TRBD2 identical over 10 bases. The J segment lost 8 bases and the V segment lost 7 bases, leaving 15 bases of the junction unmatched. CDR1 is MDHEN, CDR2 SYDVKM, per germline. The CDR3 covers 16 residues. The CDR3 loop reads CASTPAVAGGLATQYF. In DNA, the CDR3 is TGTGCCAGCACCCCCGCGGTAGCGGGAGGCCTGGCTACGCAGTATTTT.

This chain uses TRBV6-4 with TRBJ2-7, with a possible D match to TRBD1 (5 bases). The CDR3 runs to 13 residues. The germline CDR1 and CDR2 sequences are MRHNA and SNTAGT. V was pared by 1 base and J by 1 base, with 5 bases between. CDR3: CASSDWTSYEQYF. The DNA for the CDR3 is TGTGCCAGCAGTGACTGGACATCCTACGAGCAGTACTTC.

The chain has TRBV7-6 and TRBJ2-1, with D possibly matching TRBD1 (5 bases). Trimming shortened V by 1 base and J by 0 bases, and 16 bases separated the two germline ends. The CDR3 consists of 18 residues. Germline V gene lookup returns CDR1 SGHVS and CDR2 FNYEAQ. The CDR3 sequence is CASSLVGQGRSSYNEQFF. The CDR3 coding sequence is TGTGCCAGCAGCTTAGTGGGGCAGGGAAGATCCTCCTACAATGAGCAGTTCTTC.

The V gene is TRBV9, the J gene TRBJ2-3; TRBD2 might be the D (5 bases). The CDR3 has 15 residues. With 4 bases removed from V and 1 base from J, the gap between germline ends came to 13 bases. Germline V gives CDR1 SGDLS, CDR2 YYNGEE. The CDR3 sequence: CASSTRVWGTDTQYF. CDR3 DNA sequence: TGTGCCAGCAGCACTAGGGTGTGGGGCACAGATACGCAGTATTTT. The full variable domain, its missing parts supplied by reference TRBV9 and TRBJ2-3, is DSGVTQTPKHLITATGQRVTLRCSPRSGDLSVYWYQQSLDQGLQFLIQYYNGEERAKGNILERFSAQQFPDLHSELNLSSLELGDSALYFCASSTRVWGTDTQYFGPGTRLTVL.

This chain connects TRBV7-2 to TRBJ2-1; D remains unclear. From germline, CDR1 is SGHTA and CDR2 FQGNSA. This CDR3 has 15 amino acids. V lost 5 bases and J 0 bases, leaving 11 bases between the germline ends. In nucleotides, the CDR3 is TGTGCCAGCAGCCACCCCCCGGGCTCCTACAATGAGCAGTTCTTC. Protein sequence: CASSHPPGSYNEQFF.

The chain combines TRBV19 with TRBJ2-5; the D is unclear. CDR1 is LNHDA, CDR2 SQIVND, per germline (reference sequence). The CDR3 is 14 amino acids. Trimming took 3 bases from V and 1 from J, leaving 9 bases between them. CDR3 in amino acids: CASSIASRQETQYF. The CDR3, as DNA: TGTGCCAGTAGTATCGCTTCGCGCCAAGAGACCCAGTACTTC. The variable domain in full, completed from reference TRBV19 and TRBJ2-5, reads DGGITQSPKYLFRKEGQNVTLSCEQNLNHDAMYWYRQDPGQGLRLIYYSQIVNDFQKGDIAEGYSVSREKKESFPLTVTSAQKNPTAFYLCASSIASRQETQYFGPGTRLLVL.

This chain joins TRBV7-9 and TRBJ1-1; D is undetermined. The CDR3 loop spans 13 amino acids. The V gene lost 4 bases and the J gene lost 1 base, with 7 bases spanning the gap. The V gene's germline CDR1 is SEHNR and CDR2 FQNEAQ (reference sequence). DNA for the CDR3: TGTGCCAGCAGCTCAGGATGGAACACTGAAGCTTTCTTT. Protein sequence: CASSSGWNTEAFF.